This T cell receptor (beta chain) was recorded in a study of radiotherapy plus CTLA-4 blockade in lung cancer. The wider study: Roughly a sixth of enrolled patients responded objectively, and 31% had disease control.

The repertoire was sequenced with immunoSEQ multiplex PCR; TCRdb's copy has only in-frame clones and lacks some. The table lists under 110,000 clones, around 85% of them singletons, with 2% to 2.5% in the top ten. Overall study results and limits: Expansion of tumor-derived TCR clones was observed in blood after radiotherapy plus ipilimumab.

On this clone itself: Its antigen is not identified.

The CDR3 extends over 15 amino acids. Germline loops: CDR1 SGHTA, CDR2 FQGNSA. Trimming at V came to 6 bases and at J to 0 bases, leaving 8 bases not matched to a gene. The chain carries TRBV7-2 and TRBJ2-7; 7 bases line up with TRBD1. The TCR was taken from a human donor with non-small cell lung cancer that progressed on radiotherapy plus ipilimumab. Some clones in this sample may be carry-over from other donors' samples. The source was peripheral blood, collected from a patient treated with radiotherapy plus ipilimumab. The CDR3 region has the DNA TGTGCCAGCAGTTACCCGACAGGGAGCTCCTACGAGCAGTACTTC. Translating it yields CASSYPTGSSYEQYF.